This TCR beta chain was documented in a study of vaccination and CD4 T cells after COVID-19. The CDR3 totals 11 residues. Germline V gene data show CDR1 as MDHEN and CDR2 as SYDVKM. V lost 8 bases and J 6 bases, leaving 5 bases between the germline ends. Specified treatment: approximately nine-day PBMC culture with coronavirus spike peptide pools or control peptides (ViraFEST assay). Sequencing of DNA taken from cultured CD4+ T cells relied on the Oncomine TCR Beta short-read assay. TCRdb reanalysed the PCR reads using MiXCR and keeps one entry per CDR3 protein. The sample carries 20,000 to 25,000 distinct CDR3 sequences, over 45% recorded once. On this clonotype: Its antigen is unknown.

The receptor was derived from a human donor who had recovered from COVID-19. The chain has TRBV28 and TRBJ1-6; D remains ambiguous. The sequencing input was CD4+ T cells from blood, cultured in vitro. CDR3 residues: CASGSNSPLHF. The CDR3 bases are TGTGCCAGCGGGAGTAATTCACCCCTCCACTTT.